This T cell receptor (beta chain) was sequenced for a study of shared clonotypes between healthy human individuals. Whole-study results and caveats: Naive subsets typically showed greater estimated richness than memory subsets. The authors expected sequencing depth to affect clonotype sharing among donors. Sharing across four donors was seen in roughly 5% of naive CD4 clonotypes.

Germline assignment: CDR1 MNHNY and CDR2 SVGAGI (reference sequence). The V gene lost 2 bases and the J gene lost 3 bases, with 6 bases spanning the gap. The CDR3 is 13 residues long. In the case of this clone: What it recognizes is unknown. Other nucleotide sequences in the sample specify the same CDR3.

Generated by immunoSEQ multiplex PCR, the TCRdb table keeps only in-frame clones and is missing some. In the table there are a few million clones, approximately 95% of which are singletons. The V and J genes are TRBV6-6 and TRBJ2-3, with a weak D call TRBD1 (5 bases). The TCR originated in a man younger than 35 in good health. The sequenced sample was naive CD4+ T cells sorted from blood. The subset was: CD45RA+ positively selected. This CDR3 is CASSYPGTDTQYF. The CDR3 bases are TGTGCCAGCAGTTACCCAGGGACAGATACGCAGTATTTT.